Presented here are 27 T cell receptor beta chains from one specimen sequenced in a study of Ad26.COV2.S vaccination and SARS-CoV-2 variants. Treatment of the sample: around 19 received Ad26.COV2.S at low or high dose, single or two shots; five or six received placebo; per-sample allocation not given. Collection of the samples took place on day 63 after the first injection of vaccine or placebo. Only in-frame clones appear in the TCRdb table, and some are missing; sequencing was by immunoSEQ multiplex PCR. The table lists about 410,000 clones, 92% of them singletons, with about 1.6% in the top ten. This specimen was peripheral blood, taken in a trial of Ad26.COV2.S vaccine versus placebo. All receptors derive from a person between 18 and 60 years old who received the Ad26.COV2.S COVID-19 vaccine or a placebo.

Regarding this clone: Because it lacks the conserved phenylalanine or tryptophan at the end, this CDR3 is likely a read error. Because the CDR3's place on the DNA is in doubt, the DNA is left out and the CDR3 is given as listed by TCRdb. The chain has TRBV20-1 and TRBJ1-1. Germline V CDR1 and CDR2: DFQATT, SNEGSKA (reference sequence). With termini counted, the CDR3 has 11 amino acids. CDR3 protein: CSARVGDGFSP.

In its sample, this clone was seen a few times. The rearrangement links TRBV5-1 to TRBJ2-7, with 9 bases lining up with TRBD1. CDR1 and CDR2 (germline): SGHRS, YFSETQ. Losses at the gene ends were 4 bases for V and 5 bases for J; bases not matched to a gene: 10. CDR3 length: 15 amino acids. The CDR3 region is CASSALQGARDEQYF. Here the CDR3 DNA reads TGCGCCAGCAGCGCGTTACAGGGGGCTAGGGACGAGCAGTACTTC.

The chain has TRBV2 and TRBJ2-1; D unclear. The CDR3 is made up of 10 amino acids. Germline CDR1 and CDR2: SNHLY and FYNNEI. V dropped 11 bases and J dropped 6 bases, with 8 bases sitting between them. CDR3 region: CAGSANEQFF. The DNA for the CDR3 is TGTGCCGGATCCGCCAATGAGCAGTTCTTC.

The V gene is TRBV21-1, the J gene TRBJ2-7; the D call TRBD1 from the table was never checked on the DNA. TRBV21-1 is a recognized pseudogene. The CDR3 runs to 15 residues. CDR3 in amino acids: CASSKGTGVPYEQYF. In nucleotides, the CDR3 is TGTGCCAGCAGCAAAGGGACAGGGGTACCCTACGAGCAGTACTTC.

The rearrangement joins TRBV28 to TRBJ1-5; 7 bases are shared with TRBD1. Germline CDR1 reads MDHEN; CDR2 reads SYDVKM. This CDR3 region has 15 residues. The V and J ends lost 3 bases and 7 bases, in that order; junction bases with no gene match: 9. The chain's CDR3 is CASSLGQTIWQPQHF. CDR3 DNA: TGTGCCAGCAGTTTGGGACAGACGATTTGGCAGCCCCAGCATTTT. The full variable domain, completed using reference TRBV28 and TRBJ1-5, is DVKVTQSSRYLVKRTGEKVFLECVQDMDHENMFWYRQDPGLGLRLIYFSYDVKMKEKGDIPEGYSVSREKKERFSLILESASTNQTSMYLCASSLGQTIWQPQHFGDGTRLSIL.

The chain couples TRBV28 to TRBJ1-4, with 8 bases aligning to TRBD1. CDR3 size: 15 residues. J gave up 10 bases and V 6 bases, and 13 bases lay outside the gene matches. Germline CDR1 and CDR2: MDHEN and SYDVKM. In nucleotides, the CDR3 is TGTGCCAGCAGGCGCGGACAGGGCTTTTTTGGAAAACTGTTTTTT. Encoded protein: CASRRGQGFFGKLFF.

This chain links TRBV5-1 with TRBJ2-1; 10 positions match TRBD2. This CDR3 comprises 17 residues. Losses at the gene ends were 0 bases for V and 5 bases for J; bases not matched to a gene: 8. Germline V gene lookup returns CDR1 SGHRS and CDR2 YFSETQ. CDR3 bases: TGCGCCAGCAGCTTGGTGGCTAGCGGGGGCCCCAACAATGAGCAGTTCTTC. Its protein product is CASSLVASGGPNNEQFF.

The chain employs TRBV6-2 or TRBV6-3 and TRBJ2-7; a weak D match, TRBD2 (5 bases). Per germline, CDR1 MNHEY and CDR2 SVGEGT. The CDR3 spans 15 residues. Trimming took off 2 bases at V and 1 base at J, with 12 bases between the two ends. CDR3 amino acids: CASSYEGSGSYEQYF. CDR3 sequence (DNA): TGTGCCAGCAGTTACGAGGGATCAGGATCCTACGAGCAGTACTTC.

The chain is built from TRBV15 and TRBJ2-5; no reliable D call. Germline CDR1 LNHNV, CDR2 YYDKDF (reference sequence). Deletions cut 0 bases from V and 2 bases from J, with 10 bases between. CDR3 length equals 15 residues. CDR3: CATSRDRPAQETQYF. As DNA, the CDR3 is TGTGCCACCAGCAGAGATCGGCCAGCACAAGAGACCCAGTACTTC.

This chain connects TRBV27 to TRBJ1-4, with 9 bases identical to TRBD1. This CDR3 is 15 amino acids long. With V trimmed by 4 bases and J by 8 bases, 8 bases remained unmatched. Germline CDR1 reads MNHEY; CDR2 reads SMNVEV (reference sequence). The CDR3 is CASSSIQGAGEKLFF. The CDR3 bases are TGTGCCAGCAGTTCGATACAGGGGGCAGGAGAAAAACTGTTTTTT.

The chain has TRBV2 and TRBJ1-4; TRBD1 is a possible D gene (6 bases). Trimming removed 3 bases from V and 7 bases from J, with 15 bases in between. Germline CDR1 and CDR2: SNHLY and FYNNEI. The CDR3 extends over 15 amino acids. CDR3 coding DNA: TGTGCCAGCAGTGACACAGGGAATCCGTCTGAAAAACTGTTTTTT. This codes for CASSDTGNPSEKLFF.

This chain uses TRBV18 with TRBJ1-2; 7 bases are shared with TRBD1. Germline trimming cut 3 bases from V and 5 bases from J; bases unmatched to any gene: 12. CDR1 is KGHSH and CDR2 is LQKENI in the germline V gene. This CDR3 is built from 16 residues. The CDR3 nucleotides are TGTGCCAGCTCACCCCTGACGACAGGGACAGAGTATGGCTACACCTTC. The encoded protein is CASSPLTTGTEYGYTF.

J is TRBJ2-1 and V is TRBV4-3; 7 positions match TRBD2. After removal of 7 bases from V and 3 bases from J, the junction contained 6 bases not matched to a gene. The length of the CDR3 is 14 residues. Germline V gene sequence: CDR1 LGHNA, CDR2 YSLEER. CDR3 residues: CASTAGGSYNEQFF. The CDR3, as DNA: TGCGCCAGCACGGCGGGCGGGAGCTACAATGAGCAGTTCTTC.

The J gene is TRBJ2-3, the V gene TRBV9; D is tentatively TRBD1 or TRBD2 (5 bases each). V was cut by 0 bases and J by 2 bases, with 13 bases left in between. Germline CDR1 is SGDLS and CDR2 is YYNGEE. There are 16 residues in the CDR3. Here the CDR3 reads CASSVVPRGATDTQYF. The DNA for the CDR3 is TGTGCCAGCAGCGTAGTTCCGAGAGGGGCCACAGATACGCAGTATTTT.

The CDR3 is CASYYGRGSNQPQHF. The CDR3 DNA sequence: TGTGCCAGTTACTATGGACGGGGGAGCAATCAGCCCCAGCATTTT. This chain uses TRBV19 with TRBJ1-5; possible D gene TRBD1, 5 bases. CDR1 is LNHDA, CDR2 SQIVND, per germline (reference sequence). Trimming cost V 8 bases and J 1 base, with 15 bases left between them. This CDR3 comprises 15 residues.

The chain employs TRBV7-2 and TRBJ2-7, with TRBD1 matching 11 bases. Trimming at V came to 4 bases and at J to 4 bases, leaving 3 bases not matched to a gene. Looked up from germline, CDR1 is SGHTA and CDR2 is FQGNSA. The CDR3 is 14 amino acids. The chain's CDR3 is CASSWTGGRYEQYF. The CDR3 bases are TGTGCCAGCAGCTGGACAGGGGGCAGGTACGAGCAGTACTTC.

The chain links TRBV11-2 to TRBJ1-3, with D maybe TRBD1 (5 bases). Per germline, CDR1 SGHAT and CDR2 FQNNGV. With 5 bases removed from V and 0 bases from J, the gap between germline ends came to 14 bases. The CDR3 has 16 amino acids. CDR3 amino acids: CASSPREQGSGNTIYF. CDR3 in DNA: TGTGCCAGCAGCCCTAGGGAGCAGGGCTCTGGAAACACCATATATTTT.

This chain uses TRBV5-1 with TRBJ2-3; 9 nucleotides agree with TRBD2. Looked up from germline, CDR1 is SGHRS and CDR2 is YFSETQ. The length of the CDR3 is 17 residues. After removal of 4 bases from V and 5 bases from J, the junction contained 14 bases not matched to a gene. As DNA, the CDR3 is TGCGCCAGCAGCCGCCCTCCGGGACTAGCATTCGTAGATACGCAGTATTTT. Its translation is CASSRPPGLAFVDTQYF.

The rearrangement uses TRBV7-2 and TRBJ2-7, with 7 bases that match TRBD1. This CDR3 contains 16 residues. With V trimmed by 1 base and J by 2 bases, 8 bases remained unmatched. The germline gives CDR1 SGHTA, CDR2 FQGNSA. The CDR3 DNA sequence: TGTGCCAGCAGCTTAGGTAGGGGGCCGTTGGCCTACGAGCAGTACTTC. It specifies CASSLGRGPLAYEQYF. The whole variable domain, filled in from reference TRBV7-2 and TRBJ2-7, reads GAGVSQSPSNKVTEKGKDVELRCDPISGHTALYWYRQSLGQGLEFLIYFQGNSAPDKSGLPSDRFSAERTGGSVSTLTIQRTQQEDSAVYLCASSLGRGPLAYEQYFGPGTRLTVT.

The chain is built from TRBV19 and TRBJ2-2; D is undetermined. Per germline, CDR1 LNHDA and CDR2 SQIVND (reference sequence). CDR3 size: 16 residues. V lost 5 bases to trimming and J lost 5 bases, with 18 bases between them. The CDR3 DNA follows: TGTGCCAGTAGTCCCCCTTTATCGGGCCGAACCGGGGAGCTGTTTTTT. As protein: CASSPPLSGRTGELFF.

This clone was observed a single time. The chain has TRBV5-5 and TRBJ1-5; the D is unclear. V lost 7 bases, J lost 1 base, and 21 bases lay in between. The CDR3 has 17 residues. In germline, CDR1 is SGHKS, CDR2 YYEKEE (reference sequence). The CDR3 DNA reads as TGTGCCAGCTCGGTCGGGAACGTGGTGGGAAGCAATCAGCCCCAGCATTTT. Its protein is CASSVGNVVGSNQPQHF. The full variable domain, with the rest looked up from reference TRBV5-5 and TRBJ1-5, is DAGVTQSPTHLIKTRGQQVTLRCSPISGHKSVSWYQQVLGQGPQFIFQYYEKEERGRGNFPDRFSARQFPNYSSELNVNALLLGDSALYLCASSVGNVVGSNQPQHFGDGTRLSIL.

The V gene is TRBV7-2, the J gene TRBJ2-3, with D possibly matching TRBD2 (5 bases). V was clipped by 5 bases and J by 4 bases, with 13 bases between them. The CDR3 length is 14 residues. The germline V gene encodes CDR1 SGHTA and CDR2 FQGNSA. The CDR3 is CASSPSHPPDTQYF. The CDR3 region has the DNA TGTGCCAGCAGCCCTAGCCACCCCCCAGATACGCAGTATTTT.

This clone appeared once. The V gene is TRBV11-2, the J gene TRBJ1-2; D is perhaps TRBD1 (6 bases). The CDR3 is made up of 16 amino acids. CDR1 is SGHAT, CDR2 FQNNGV, per germline. V was shortened by 4 bases and J by 4 bases, with 19 bases between the two germline ends. CDR3 region: CASSSPGTYYRYGYTF. CDR3 nucleotides: TGTGCCAGCAGCTCGCCAGGGACATACTATCGCTATGGCTACACCTTC. Combining the CDR3 with reference TRBV11-2 and TRBJ1-2 gives the whole variable domain EAGVAQSPRYKIIEKRQSVAFWCNPISGHATLYWYQQILGQGPKLLIQFQNNGVVDDSQLPKDRFSAERLKGVDSTLKIQPAKLEDSAVYLCASSSPGTYYRYGYTFGSGTRLTVV.

This chain connects TRBV4-3 to TRBJ2-2; 13 bases map to TRBD2. After removal of 4 bases from V and 4 bases from J, the junction contained 3 bases not matched to a gene. Germline V gene lookup returns CDR1 LGHNA and CDR2 YSLEER. The CDR3 contains 16 residues. CDR3 nucleotide sequence: TGCGCCAGCAGCCCCGGACTAGCGGGGGTCACCGGGGAGCTGTTTTTT. This encodes CASSPGLAGVTGELFF.

The gene calls are TRBV6-5 and TRBJ1-6; unclear D gene. Per germline, CDR1 MNHEY and CDR2 SVGAGI. V lost 0 bases and J lost 10, with 7 bases in between. The CDR3 has 13 amino acids. The CDR3 bases are TGTGCCAGCAGTTACTCGCGAGGCTCACCCCTCCACTTT. Its translation is CASSYSRGSPLHF.

In the case of this clone: Other DNA sequences within the sample encode an identical CDR3. This chain links TRBV5-1 with TRBJ1-2; 9 nucleotides match TRBD1. Trimming at V came to 0 bases and at J to 4 bases, leaving 1 base not matched to a gene. CDR1 is SGHRS, CDR2 YFSETQ, per germline. The CDR3 is 14 residues long. CDR3 nucleotide sequence: TGCGCCAGCAGCTTGGGGACAGGGGTCTATGGCTACACCTTC. Amino acids: CASSLGTGVYGYTF. Looking up the rest from reference TRBV5-1 and TRBJ1-2 gives the full variable domain: KAGVTQTPRYLIKTRGQQVTLSCSPISGHRSVSWYQQTPGQGLQFLFEYFSETQRNKGNFPGRFSGRQFSNSRSEMNVSTLELGDSALYLCASSLGTGVYGYTFGSGTRLTVV.

This chain connects TRBV18 to TRBJ2-3; no clear D. The germline V gene has CDR1 KGHSH and CDR2 LQKENI. Trimming removed 3 bases from V and 7 bases from J, with 5 bases in between. This CDR3 contains 11 residues. The CDR3 sequence is CASSPENTQYF. The CDR3 DNA reads TGTGCCAGCTCACCTGAGAATACGCAGTATTTT.